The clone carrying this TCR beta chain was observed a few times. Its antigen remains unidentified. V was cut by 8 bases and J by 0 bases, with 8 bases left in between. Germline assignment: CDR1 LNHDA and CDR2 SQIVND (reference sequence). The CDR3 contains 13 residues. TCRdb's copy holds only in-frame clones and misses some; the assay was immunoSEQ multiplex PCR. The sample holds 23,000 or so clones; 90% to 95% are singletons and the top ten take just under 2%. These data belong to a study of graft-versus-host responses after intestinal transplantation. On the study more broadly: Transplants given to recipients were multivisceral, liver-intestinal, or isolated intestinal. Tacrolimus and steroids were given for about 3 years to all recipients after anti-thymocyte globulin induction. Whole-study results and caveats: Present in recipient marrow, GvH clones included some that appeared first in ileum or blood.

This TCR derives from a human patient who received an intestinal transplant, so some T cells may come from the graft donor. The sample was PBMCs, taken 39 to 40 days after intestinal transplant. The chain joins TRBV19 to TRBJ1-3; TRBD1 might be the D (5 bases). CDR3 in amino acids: CASGTLSGNTIYF. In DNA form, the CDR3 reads TGTGCCAGTGGGACTCTCTCTGGAAACACCATATATTTT.